The entry that follows covers one T cell receptor (beta chain) sequence. This entry is derived from a study of blood T cell repertoires in COVID-19. The J segment lost 11 bases and the V segment lost 5 bases, leaving 14 bases of the junction unmatched. This CDR3 has 14 residues. Germline lookup yields CDR1 LNHDA and CDR2 SQIVND (reference sequence). Study processing details: Amplification with reference gene primers provided the estimates of nucleated cell counts. Clones were sequenced by immunoSEQ multiplex PCR, and TCRdb holds only the in-frame ones, with some missing. That table gives V, J and clone size, and the DNA gave D and trimming. Among more than 45,000 clones, about 86% were seen once, and the ten largest hold approximately 10%.

The sequenced sample consisted of peripheral blood. The TCR sequence derives from an elderly man with COVID-19, enrolled during active disease. V and J are TRBV19 and TRBJ1-1; 7 bases match TRBD1. CDR3 coding DNA: TGTGCCAGTAGTCCCCGGGAGAGGGGGCAGCTGGCTTTCTTT. Residues: CASSPRERGQLAFF.